The 5 T cell receptor beta chains given below trace back to one sample, sequenced in a study of T cells in Graves' hyperthyroidism and ophthalmopathy. RNA transcripts served as the template for amplifying TCR beta CDR3 regions. The TCR CDR3 first-round RT-PCR relied on the HTBI primer set. TCRdb processed the multiplex PCR reads anew with MiXCR; each CDR3 protein has one entry. In the table there are approximately 600,000 distinct CDR3 sequences, approximately 15% of which are singletons. The sequencing sample was made of blood. The receptors originated from a woman under 40 with Graves' hyperthyroidism that later progressed to Graves' ophthalmopathy.

The chain employs TRBV14 and TRBJ2-5; a possible D gene is TRBD2 (5 bases). The CDR3 has 13 amino acids. CDR1 and CDR2 (germline): SGHDN, FVKESK. The V gene lost 2 bases and the J gene lost 4 bases, with 8 bases spanning the gap. The CDR3 coding sequence is TGTGCCAGCAGCCAAACTAGTCGAGAGACCCAGTACTTC. Translation gives CASSQTSRETQYF.

The V call is TRBV12-3 or TRBV12-4, the J call TRBJ1-4; no firm D call. Trimming removed 4 bases at V and 4 bases at J, with 10 bases between. The CDR3 is made up of 14 amino acids. CDR3 sequence (DNA): TGTGCCAGCAGTTACTCGGGGATTAATGAAAAACTGTTTTTT. Translation gives CASSYSGINEKLFF.

This clonotype has a handful of counts. The J gene is TRBJ1-1, the V gene TRBV7-3; D perhaps matches TRBD1 (6 bases). Germline V CDR1 and CDR2: SGHTA, FQGTGA. The length of the CDR3 is 13 residues. Between the trimmed V and J ends, which lost 0 bases and 12 bases, there was a span of 14 bases. The DNA for the CDR3 is TGTGCCAGCAGCTTAACGGGGGGGCAGGGGACTTTCTTT. Encoded protein: CASSLTGGQGTFF.

This clonotype was recorded at least ten times. The V call is TRBV6-1, the J call TRBJ1-5, with D unresolved. V shed 4 bases and J shed 3 bases, with 7 bases lying between them. CDR1 and CDR2 from the germline V gene are MNHNS and SASEGT. CDR3 size: 13 residues. This CDR3 reads CASSGRLNQPQHF. In DNA, the CDR3 is TGTGCCAGCAGTGGGCGACTCAATCAGCCCCAGCATTTT.

This clonotype has more than one count but fewer than ten. The rearrangement links TRBV7-2 to TRBJ1-5; a possible D gene is TRBD1 (5 bases). This CDR3 has 15 amino acids. CDR1 and CDR2 from the germline V gene are SGHTA and FQGNSA. V was cut by 6 bases and J by 4 bases, with 16 bases left in between. This chain's CDR3 is CASRRGDGRNQPQHF. CDR3 bases: TGTGCCAGCAGACGAGGGGACGGACGGAATCAGCCCCAGCATTTT.